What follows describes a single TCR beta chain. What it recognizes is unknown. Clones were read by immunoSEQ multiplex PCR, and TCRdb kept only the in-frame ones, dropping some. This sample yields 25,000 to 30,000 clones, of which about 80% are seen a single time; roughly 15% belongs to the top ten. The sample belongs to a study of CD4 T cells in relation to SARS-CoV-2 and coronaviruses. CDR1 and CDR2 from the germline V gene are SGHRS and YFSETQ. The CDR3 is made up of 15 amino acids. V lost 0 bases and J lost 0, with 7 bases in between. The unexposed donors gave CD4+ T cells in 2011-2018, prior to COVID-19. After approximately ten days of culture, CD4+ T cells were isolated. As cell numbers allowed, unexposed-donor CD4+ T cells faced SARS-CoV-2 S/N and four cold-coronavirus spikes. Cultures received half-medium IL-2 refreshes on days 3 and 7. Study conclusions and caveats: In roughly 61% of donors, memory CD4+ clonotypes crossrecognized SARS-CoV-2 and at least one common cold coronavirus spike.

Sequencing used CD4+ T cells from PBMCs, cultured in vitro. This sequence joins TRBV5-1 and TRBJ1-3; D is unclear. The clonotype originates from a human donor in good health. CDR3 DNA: TGCGCCAGCAGCTTGGCTTCCGACTCTGGAAACACCATATATTTT. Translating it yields CASSLASDSGNTIYF.